The entry below gives a single T cell receptor (beta chain) sequence along with its context. The repertoire was sequenced with immunoSEQ multiplex PCR; TCRdb's copy has only in-frame clones and lacks some. Here the sample spans a few million clones, roughly nine tenths being singletons. These data originate in a study of shared clonotypes between healthy human individuals. Study background: Three plates each covered CD4 naive and memory; CD8 naive two, CD8 memory one.

This CDR3 has 12 amino acids. Germline lookup yields CDR1 GTSNPN and CDR2 SVGIG (reference sequence). V dropped 4 bases and J dropped 8 bases, with 11 bases sitting between them. Division of CD4+ cells produced a CD45RA+ naive subset and a CD45RA-negative memory subset. This sequence was found in a man in his late teens or twenties in good health. The chain links TRBV30 to TRBJ2-2; D is unresolved. Source material: naive CD4+ T cells sorted from blood. This sample's subset: CD45RA+ positively selected. CDR3 sequence: CAWTLTHGELFF. The DNA of the CDR3 is TGTGCCTGGACCCTTACCCATGGGGAGCTGTTTTTT.